This TCR beta chain is from a study of identical twins listed by TCRdb under 2016. For the wider study: The study deep-sequenced TCR alpha and beta repertoires from monozygotic twins, unrelated adults of various ages and cord blood to test whether fetal clonotypes persist. To rule out contamination, the twin experiments were replicated at different times with different library preparation protocols. Results the study describes overall, beyond this receptor: Invariant T cells such as MAIT and iNKT could partly confound zero-insertion analyses, though diverse VJ usage argued against this for most clonotypes. Because the same donors could not be followed over many years, conclusions were based on cross-sectional statistical analysis. Recombination models systematically underestimated out-of-frame TCR alpha sharing in monozygotic twins but agreed with sharing between unrelated individuals. Out-of-frame TCR alpha sequences shared between twins showed an excess of low generation-probability sequences compared with coincidental sharing between unrelated individuals. Fewer insertions were carried by abundant cord blood beta clonotypes, a similar but weaker trend appeared in young adult naive repertoires, and no such trend appeared in memory repertoires. A weaker excess of twin sharing was found in beta out-of-frame sequences because the signal-to-noise ratio was lowered by fewer shared sequences.

Only healthy Caucasian donors were included. Miltenyi CD45RO+ enrichment and human naive T-cell isolation kits were used to isolate memory (CD45RO+) and naive T cells from PBMC. There are 14 amino acids in the CDR3, from cysteine to phenylalanine inclusive. The only DNA kept is the CDR3, 42 bases in frame from the first base. Cut back by 0 bases and 0 bases, the V and J ends lie 9 bases apart. According to the germline V gene (reference sequence), CDR1 reads DFQATT and CDR2 reads SNEGSKA. This clonotype was seen ten or more times. Its binding antigen is unknown. It has no much larger one-base neighbor in the sample; base qualities were not kept. The library came from 5' RACE. TCRdb records Illumina HiSeq 2000 as the sequencer. A universal primer binding site was introduced by template switching, and a unique molecular identifier was present in the final cDNA, enabling accurate counting of TCR cDNA molecules. First-strand cDNA for TCR alpha and beta chains was synthesized from specific primers in the conserved constant-segment region. To control for contamination, every cDNA library carried two barcodes: a SMART-Mk sample barcode plus Illumina barcodes. TruSeq adapter sequences along with Illumina sample barcodes were introduced in two successive PCR steps. TCR alpha and beta cDNA libraries were sequenced on the Illumina HiSeq platform with custom primers. Turning to the authors' computational methods: Unique molecular identifiers were extracted from raw reads with MiGEC, and CDR3 positions were determined with MiXCR. Recombination models were inferred per individual with the repgenHMM and IGoR tools using an EM algorithm. Shared clonotype analysis was performed with the tcR package in R, normalizing sharing by the product of cloneset sizes. Out-of-frame nonproductive sequences were analyzed to study raw recombination free of thymic and clonal selection effects. TCRdb redid the processing of the public reads, applying fastp at Q25 and MiXCR, and retained in-frame beta chains. Each CDR3 protein gets just one entry, which takes the most common genes and DNA from the rows behind it. The V and J calls reflect TCRdb's pipeline rather than the authors' work. The sample profile shows approximately 210,000 distinct CDR3 sequences; around a tenth of them were found once. The top ten hold 5% to 5.5% of the sample.

The receptor's source is a young woman in good health. Sequenced material: memory (CD45RO+) T cells sorted from blood. The cell subset or site label corresponds to: CD45RO+ enriched T cells. The rearranged chain carries TRBV20-1 and TRBJ2-7; the D segment may tentatively be TRBD1 or TRBD2, each giving 5 matched bases. The nucleotide sequence is given as TGCAGTGCTAGAGAGGGGACCAGCTCCTACGAGCAGTACTTC. It encodes CSAREGTSSYEQYF.